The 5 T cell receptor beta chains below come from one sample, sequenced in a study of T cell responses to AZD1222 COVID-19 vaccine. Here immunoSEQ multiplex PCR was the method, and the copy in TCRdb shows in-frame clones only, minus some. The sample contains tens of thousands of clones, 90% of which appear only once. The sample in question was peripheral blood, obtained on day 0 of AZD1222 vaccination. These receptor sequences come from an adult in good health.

The CDR3 DNA reads TGTGCCAGCAGCCGACAGAACACCGGGGAGCTGTTTTTT. Translating it yields CASSRQNTGELFF. The rearrangement uses TRBV7-3 and TRBJ2-2; no clear D gene. This CDR3 has 13 amino acids. V lost 5 bases and J lost 1, with 5 bases in between. Germline V gene lookup returns CDR1 SGHTA and CDR2 FQGTGA.

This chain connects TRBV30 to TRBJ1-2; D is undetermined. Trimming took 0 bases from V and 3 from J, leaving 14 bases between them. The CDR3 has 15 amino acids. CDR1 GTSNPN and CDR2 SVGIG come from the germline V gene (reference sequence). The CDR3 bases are TGTGCCTGGAGTGTACCTGGAAGGTCGGACTATGGCTACACCTTC. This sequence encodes CAWSVPGRSDYGYTF.

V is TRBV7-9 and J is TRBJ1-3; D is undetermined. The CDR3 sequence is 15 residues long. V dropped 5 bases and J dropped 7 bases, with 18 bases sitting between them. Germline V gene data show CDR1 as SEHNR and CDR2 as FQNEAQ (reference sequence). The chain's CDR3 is CASSPVDPFVNTIYF. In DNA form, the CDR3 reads TGTGCCAGCAGCCCAGTGGACCCATTTGTGAACACCATATATTTT.

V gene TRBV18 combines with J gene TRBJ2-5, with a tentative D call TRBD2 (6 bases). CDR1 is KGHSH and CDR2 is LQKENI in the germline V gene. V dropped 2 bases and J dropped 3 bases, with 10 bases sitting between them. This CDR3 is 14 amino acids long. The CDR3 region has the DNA TGTGCCAGCTCACCATCTACTAGCAAAGAGACCCAGTACTTC. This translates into CASSPSTSKETQYF.

CDR3 coding DNA: TGTGCCAGTAGTATAGCTAAGACAGGGAAGTCCTATGGCTACACCTTC. It codes for CASSIAKTGKSYGYTF. V gene TRBV19 combines with J gene TRBJ1-2, with 7 bases matching TRBD1. J lost 4 bases, V lost 1 base, and 9 bases had no gene match. Germline V gives CDR1 LNHDA, CDR2 SQIVND (reference sequence). The CDR3 loop spans 16 amino acids.